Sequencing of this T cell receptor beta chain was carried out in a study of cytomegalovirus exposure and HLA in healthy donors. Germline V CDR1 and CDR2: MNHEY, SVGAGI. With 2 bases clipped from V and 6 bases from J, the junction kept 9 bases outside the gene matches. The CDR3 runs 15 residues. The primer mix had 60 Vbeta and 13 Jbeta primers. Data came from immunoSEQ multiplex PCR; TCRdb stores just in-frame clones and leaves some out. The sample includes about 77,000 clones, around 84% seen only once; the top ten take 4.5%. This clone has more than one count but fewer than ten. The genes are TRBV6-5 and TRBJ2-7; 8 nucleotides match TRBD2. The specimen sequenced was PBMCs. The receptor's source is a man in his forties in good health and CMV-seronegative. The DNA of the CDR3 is TGTGCCAGCAGTTACGACGGGACTAGGGGCTCCGAGCAGTACTTC. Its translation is CASSYDGTRGSEQYF.